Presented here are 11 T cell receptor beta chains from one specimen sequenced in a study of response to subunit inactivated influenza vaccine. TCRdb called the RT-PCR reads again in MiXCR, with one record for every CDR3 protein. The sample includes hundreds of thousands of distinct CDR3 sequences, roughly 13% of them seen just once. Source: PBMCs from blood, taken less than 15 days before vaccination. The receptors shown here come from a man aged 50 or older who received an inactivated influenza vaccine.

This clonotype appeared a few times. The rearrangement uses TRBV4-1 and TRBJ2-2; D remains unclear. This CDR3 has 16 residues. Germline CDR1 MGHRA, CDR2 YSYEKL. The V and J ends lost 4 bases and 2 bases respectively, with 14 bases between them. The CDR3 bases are TGCGCCAGCAGCCCTCGGACCGTTCCTAACACCGGGGAGCTGTTTTTT. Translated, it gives CASSPRTVPNTGELFF.

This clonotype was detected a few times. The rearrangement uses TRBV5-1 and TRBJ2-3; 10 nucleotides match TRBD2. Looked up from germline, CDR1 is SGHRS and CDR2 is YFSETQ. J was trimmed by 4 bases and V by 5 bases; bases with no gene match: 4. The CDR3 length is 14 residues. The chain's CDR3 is CASRQLAGSDTQYF. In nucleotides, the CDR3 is TGCGCCAGCAGGCAACTAGCGGGGTCAGATACGCAGTATTTT. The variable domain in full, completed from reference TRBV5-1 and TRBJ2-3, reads KAGVTQTPRYLIKTRGQQVTLSCSPISGHRSVSWYQQTPGQGLQFLFEYFSETQRNKGNFPGRFSGRQFSNSRSEMNVSTLELGDSALYLCASRQLAGSDTQYFGPGTRLTVL.

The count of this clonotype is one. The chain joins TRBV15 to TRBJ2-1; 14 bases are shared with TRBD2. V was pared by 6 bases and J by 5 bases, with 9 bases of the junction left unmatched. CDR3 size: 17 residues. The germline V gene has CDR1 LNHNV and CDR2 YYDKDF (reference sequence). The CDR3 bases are TGTGCCACCAGAGCCGGGACTAGCGGGAGTTTGAACAATGAGCAGTTCTTC. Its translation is CATRAGTSGSLNNEQFF.

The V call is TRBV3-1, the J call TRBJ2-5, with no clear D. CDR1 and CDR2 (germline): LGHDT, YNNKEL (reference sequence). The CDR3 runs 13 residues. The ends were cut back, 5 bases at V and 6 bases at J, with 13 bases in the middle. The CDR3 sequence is CASSSDGPKTQYF. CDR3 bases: TGTGCCAGCAGCTCGGACGGGCCGAAGACCCAGTACTTC.

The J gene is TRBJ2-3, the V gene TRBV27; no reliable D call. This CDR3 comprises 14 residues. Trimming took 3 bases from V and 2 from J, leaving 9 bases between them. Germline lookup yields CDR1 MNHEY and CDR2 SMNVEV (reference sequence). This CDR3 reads CASSFLHPTDTQYF. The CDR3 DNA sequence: TGTGCCAGCAGTTTCCTACACCCCACAGATACGCAGTATTTT.

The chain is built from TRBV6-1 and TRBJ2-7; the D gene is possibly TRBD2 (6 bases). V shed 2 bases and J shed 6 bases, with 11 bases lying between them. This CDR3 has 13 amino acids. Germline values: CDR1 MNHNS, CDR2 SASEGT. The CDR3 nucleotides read TGTGCCAGCAGTGAATTGGGGAGGACCGAGCAGTACTTC. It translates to CASSELGRTEQYF.

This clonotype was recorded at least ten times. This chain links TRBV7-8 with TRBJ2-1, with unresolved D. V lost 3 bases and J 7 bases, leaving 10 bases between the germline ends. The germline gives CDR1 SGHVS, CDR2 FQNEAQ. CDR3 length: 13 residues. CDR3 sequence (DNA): TGTGCCAGCAGCTTTCGTACGGTTAATGAGCAGTTCTTC. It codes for CASSFRTVNEQFF.

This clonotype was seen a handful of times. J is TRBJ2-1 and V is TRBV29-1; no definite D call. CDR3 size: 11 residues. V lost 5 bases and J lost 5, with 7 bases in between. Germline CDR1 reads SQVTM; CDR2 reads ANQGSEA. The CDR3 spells CSVLPNNEQFF. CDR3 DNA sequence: TGCAGCGTTCTACCCAACAATGAGCAGTTCTTC.

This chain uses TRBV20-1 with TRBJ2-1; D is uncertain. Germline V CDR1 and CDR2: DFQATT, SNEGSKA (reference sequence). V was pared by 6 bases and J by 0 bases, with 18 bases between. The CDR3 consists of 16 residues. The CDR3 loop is CSALPPGVSSYNEQFF. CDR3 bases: TGCAGTGCCCTTCCCCCCGGCGTTAGCTCCTACAATGAGCAGTTCTTC.

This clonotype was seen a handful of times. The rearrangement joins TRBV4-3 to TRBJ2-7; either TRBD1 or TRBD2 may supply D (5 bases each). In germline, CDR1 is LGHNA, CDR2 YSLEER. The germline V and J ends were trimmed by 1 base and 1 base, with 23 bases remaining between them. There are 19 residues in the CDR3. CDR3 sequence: CASSQVNPGFGGESYEQYF. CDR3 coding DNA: TGCGCCAGCAGCCAAGTAAATCCGGGATTTGGGGGAGAATCCTACGAGCAGTACTTC.

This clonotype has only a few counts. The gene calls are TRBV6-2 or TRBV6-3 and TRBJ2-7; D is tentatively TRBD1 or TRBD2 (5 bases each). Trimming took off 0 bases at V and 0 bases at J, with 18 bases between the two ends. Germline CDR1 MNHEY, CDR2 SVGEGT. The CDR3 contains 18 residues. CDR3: CASSYSIGASAVSYEQYF. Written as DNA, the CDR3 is TGTGCCAGCAGTTACTCTATCGGGGCAAGCGCAGTCTCCTACGAGCAGTACTTC.